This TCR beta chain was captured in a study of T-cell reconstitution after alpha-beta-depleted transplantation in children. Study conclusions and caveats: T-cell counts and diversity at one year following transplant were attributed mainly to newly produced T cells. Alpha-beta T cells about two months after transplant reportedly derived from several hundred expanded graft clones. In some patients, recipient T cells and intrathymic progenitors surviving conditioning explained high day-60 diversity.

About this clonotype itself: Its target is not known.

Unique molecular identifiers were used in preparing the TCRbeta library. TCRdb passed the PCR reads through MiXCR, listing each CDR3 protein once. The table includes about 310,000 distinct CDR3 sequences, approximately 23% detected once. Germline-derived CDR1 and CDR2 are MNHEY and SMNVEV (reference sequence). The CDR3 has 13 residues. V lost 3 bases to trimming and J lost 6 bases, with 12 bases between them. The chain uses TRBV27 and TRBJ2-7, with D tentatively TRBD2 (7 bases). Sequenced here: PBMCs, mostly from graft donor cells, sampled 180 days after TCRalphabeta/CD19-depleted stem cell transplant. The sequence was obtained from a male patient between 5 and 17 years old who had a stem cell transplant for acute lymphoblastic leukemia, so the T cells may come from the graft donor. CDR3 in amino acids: CASSFRGAVEQYF. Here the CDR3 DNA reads TGTGCCAGCAGTTTTCGGGGGGCCGTCGAGCAGTACTTC.